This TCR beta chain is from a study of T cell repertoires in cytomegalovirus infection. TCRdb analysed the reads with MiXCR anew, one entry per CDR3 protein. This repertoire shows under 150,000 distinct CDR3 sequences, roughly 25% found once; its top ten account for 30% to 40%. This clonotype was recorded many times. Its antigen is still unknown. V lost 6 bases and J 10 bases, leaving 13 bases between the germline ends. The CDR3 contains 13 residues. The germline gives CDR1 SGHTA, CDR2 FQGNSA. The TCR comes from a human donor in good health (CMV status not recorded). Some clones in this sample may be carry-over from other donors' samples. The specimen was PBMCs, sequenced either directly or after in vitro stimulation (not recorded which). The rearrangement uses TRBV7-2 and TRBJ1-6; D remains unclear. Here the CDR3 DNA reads TGTGCCAGCAGTTTAAATCCCGTGTCACCCCTCCACTTT. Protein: CASSLNPVSPLHF.